What follows are 15 T cell receptor beta chains derived from one specimen sequenced in a study of metastatic and nonmetastatic thyroid tumors. TCRdb recomputed clones from the PCR reads via MiXCR. The table records about 35,000 clones, more than 15% of them present only once. All patients reached thyroid surgery having received no treatment beforehand. Input material: blood. The receptors were gathered from a female donor with papillary thyroid cancer or a benign thyroid nodule (not recorded which). Some clones in this sample may be carry-over from other donors' samples.

Relative to its sample, this clone is medium-sized. This sample includes further DNA sequences coding for the same CDR3. The gene calls are TRBV20-1 and TRBJ2-1; the D is unclear. The CDR3 has 14 residues. Germline V gene lookup returns CDR1 DFQATT and CDR2 SNEGSKA (reference sequence). Trimming cost V 3 bases and J 8 bases, with 17 bases left between them. The CDR3 loop reads CSARPGLGGDEQFF. The CDR3 bases are TGCAGTGCTAGGCCGGGTTTGGGTGGGGATGAGCAGTTCTTC.

This clone appeared many times. The chain is built from TRBV3-1 and TRBJ2-7; no firm D call. The V end lost 1 base, the J end lost 6 bases, and 4 bases lay between the germline ends. The germline CDR1 and CDR2 sequences are LGHDT and YNNKEL (reference sequence). CDR3 length equals 11 residues. The CDR3 sequence is CASSQVGEQYF. In nucleotides, the CDR3 is TGTGCCAGCAGCCAAGTTGGCGAGCAGTACTTC.

V and J are TRBV20-1 and TRBJ2-7, with TRBD2 matching 14 bases. This CDR3 is built from 18 residues. J gave up 6 bases and V 1 base, and 14 bases lay outside the gene matches. CDR1 DFQATT and CDR2 SNEGSKA come from the germline V gene (reference sequence). The CDR3 DNA sequence: TGCAGTGCTAGAGGTTGGACCAGGGGGACTAGCGGGAGTGGCGAGCAGTACTTC. Translation gives CSARGWTRGTSGSGEQYF.

The rearrangement uses TRBV6-4 and TRBJ1-5, with D unclear. From germline, CDR1 is MRHNA and CDR2 SNTAGT. Trimming shortened V by 4 bases and J by 4 bases, and 8 bases separated the two germline ends. This CDR3 spans 13 amino acids. The CDR3 nucleotides read TGTGCCAGCAGTGCCCAGGAGAATCAGCCCCAGCATTTT. As protein: CASSAQENQPQHF.

The chain links TRBV7-2 to TRBJ1-5; no reliable D call. V was shortened by 4 bases and J by 9 bases, with 16 bases between the two germline ends. The CDR3 consists of 14 residues. Germline V gives CDR1 SGHTA, CDR2 FQGNSA. The DNA for the CDR3 is TGTGCCAGCAGCTCACGTGGCCTAGGAGCGCCCCAGCATTTT. Translating gives CASSSRGLGAPQHF.

On this clone itself: This may be a read error, as it is one base from a much larger clone. Other DNA sequences in the sample encode the same CDR3. The chain employs TRBV20-1 and TRBJ1-1; D is ambiguous. V was pared by 6 bases and J by 0 bases, with 11 bases between. CDR1 DFQATT and CDR2 SNEGSKA come from the germline V gene (reference sequence). The CDR3 runs to 13 residues. The CDR3 coding sequence is TGCAGTGCGACCTACAGCCTGAACACTGAAGCTTTCTTT. Translating gives CSATYSLNTEAFF.

Only a few counts were recorded for this clone. V and J are TRBV10-1 and TRBJ2-1; maybe TRBD2 (6 bases). Germline lookup yields CDR1 WNHNN and CDR2 SYGVQD (reference sequence). The CDR3 totals 14 residues. The V end was cut by 7 bases, the J end by 5 bases, with 15 bases between. The CDR3 DNA reads TGCGCCAGCAAGGTTGGAGGGACCAACAATGAGCAGTTCTTC. Protein: CASKVGGTNNEQFF.

This clone was seen ten or more times. This sequence joins TRBV28 and TRBJ2-5; 9 nucleotides line up with TRBD2. This CDR3 is 13 amino acids long. Germline V gene data show CDR1 as MDHEN and CDR2 as SYDVKM. With 6 bases clipped from V and 5 bases from J, the junction kept 4 bases outside the gene matches. The CDR3 DNA follows: TGTGCCAGCAGATTTACTAGCGGGGAGACCCAGTACTTC. Residues: CASRFTSGETQYF.

This clone was recorded many times. The chain links TRBV13 to TRBJ2-1, with D possibly matching TRBD2 (6 bases). This CDR3 is 15 amino acids long. The V gene lost 5 bases and the J gene lost 9 bases, with 20 bases spanning the gap. The V gene's germline CDR1 is PRHDT and CDR2 FYEKMQ (reference sequence). CDR3 protein: CASSPGGNQPSEQFF. CDR3 coding DNA: TGTGCCAGCAGCCCGGGCGGGAACCAGCCTAGTGAGCAGTTCTTC.

This sequence joins TRBV6-1 and TRBJ2-3, with 9 bases aligning to TRBD1. This CDR3 has 17 amino acids. CDR1 MNHNS and CDR2 SASEGT come from the germline V gene. The V segment lost 3 bases and the J segment 4 bases; nucleotides outside the gene matches: 11. The CDR3 is CASSDLHGTGNPDTQYF. The DNA for the CDR3 is TGTGCCAGCAGTGACCTGCATGGGACAGGGAACCCAGATACGCAGTATTTT.

This clone was counted many times. The rearrangement links TRBV15 to TRBJ1-4, with D uncertain. The CDR3 totals 16 residues. The V end lost 3 bases, the J end lost 8 bases, and 19 bases lay between the germline ends. Germline values: CDR1 LNHNV, CDR2 YYDKDF (reference sequence). In nucleotides, the CDR3 is TGTGCCACCAGCAGCGGAGGGAGGACCTATGGGGAAAAACTGTTTTTT. It encodes CATSSGGRTYGEKLFF.

The chain uses TRBV20-1 and TRBJ1-1, with D possibly TRBD1 on 6 matching bases. Looked up from germline, CDR1 is DFQATT and CDR2 is SNEGSKA (reference sequence). Trimming left V 5 bases short and J 0 bases short, with 25 bases between. CDR3 length: 18 amino acids. CDR3 amino acids: CSAPGQVSSWAMNTEAFF. The CDR3 nucleotides read TGCAGTGCTCCGGGACAAGTGTCTTCCTGGGCGATGAACACTGAAGCTTTCTTT.

This clone was seen at least ten times. CDR3 sequence (DNA): TGTGCCAGCCAGGACAGTCCTGGAAACACCATATATTTT. This gives the protein CASQDSPGNTIYF. V is TRBV19 and J is TRBJ1-3, with a possible D match to TRBD1 (6 bases). CDR1 and CDR2 (germline): LNHDA, SQIVND (reference sequence). Trimming removed 9 bases from V and 2 bases from J, with 11 bases in between. The CDR3 sequence is 13 residues long.

This clone appeared many times. This chain connects TRBV20-1 to TRBJ2-1, with 11 bases that match TRBD2. V lost 3 bases to trimming and J lost 3 bases; unmatched junction nucleotides: 7. Germline V gene lookup returns CDR1 DFQATT and CDR2 SNEGSKA (reference sequence). The CDR3 runs 16 residues. The CDR3 loop is CSASELAGDHYNEQFF. The CDR3, as DNA: TGCAGTGCTAGCGAACTAGCGGGAGACCACTACAATGAGCAGTTCTTC.

This clone was observed at least ten times. The V call is TRBV12-3 or TRBV12-4, the J call TRBJ2-5; TRBD1 matches at 10 bases. CDR3 length: 15 residues. The ends lost 3 bases at V and 4 bases at J; junction bases unmatched: 5. This CDR3 is CASSFGTGAGETQYF. The CDR3, as DNA: TGTGCCAGCAGTTTCGGGACAGGGGCGGGAGAGACCCAGTACTTC.